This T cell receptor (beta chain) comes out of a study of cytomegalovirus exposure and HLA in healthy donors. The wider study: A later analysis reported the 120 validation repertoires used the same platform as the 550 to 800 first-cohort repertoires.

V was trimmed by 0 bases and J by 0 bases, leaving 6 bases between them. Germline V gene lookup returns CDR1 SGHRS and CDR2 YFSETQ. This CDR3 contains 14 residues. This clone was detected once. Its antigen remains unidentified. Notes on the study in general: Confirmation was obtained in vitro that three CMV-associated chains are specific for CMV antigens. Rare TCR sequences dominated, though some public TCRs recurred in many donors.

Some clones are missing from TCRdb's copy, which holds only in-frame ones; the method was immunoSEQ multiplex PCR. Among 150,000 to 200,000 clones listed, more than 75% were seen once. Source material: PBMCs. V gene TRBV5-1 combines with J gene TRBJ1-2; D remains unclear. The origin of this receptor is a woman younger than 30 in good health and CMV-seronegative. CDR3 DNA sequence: TGCGCCAGCAGCTTGGACACCTCTAACTATGGCTACACCTTC. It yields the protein CASSLDTSNYGYTF.